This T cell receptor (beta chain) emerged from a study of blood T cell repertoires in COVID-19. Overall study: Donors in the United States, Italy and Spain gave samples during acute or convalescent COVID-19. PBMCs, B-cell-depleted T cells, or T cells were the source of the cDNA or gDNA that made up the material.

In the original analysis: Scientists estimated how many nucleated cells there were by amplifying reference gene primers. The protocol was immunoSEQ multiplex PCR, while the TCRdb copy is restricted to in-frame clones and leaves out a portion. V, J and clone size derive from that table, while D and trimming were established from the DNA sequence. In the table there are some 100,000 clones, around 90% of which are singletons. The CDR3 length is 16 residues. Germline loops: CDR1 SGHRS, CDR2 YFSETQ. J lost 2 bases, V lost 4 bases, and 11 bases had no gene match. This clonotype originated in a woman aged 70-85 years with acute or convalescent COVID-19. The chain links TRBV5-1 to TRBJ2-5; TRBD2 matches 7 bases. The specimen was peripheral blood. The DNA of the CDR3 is TGCGCCAGCAGCCTCGTTTCGGGGGGAAAGCAAGAGACCCAGTACTTC. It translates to CASSLVSGGKQETQYF.